This T cell receptor (beta chain) derives from a study of blood T cells in healthy people across ages. Study-level points and caveats: With age, beta diversity per million T cells declined roughly linearly, significantly by approximately 41.

V trimming: 5 bases; J trimming: 0 bases; junction bases outside the gene matches: 2. CDR1 is MDHEN, CDR2 SYDVKM, per germline. The CDR3 has 16 amino acids. Primed by a sample-barcoded 5' primer and a J-beta primer mix, a second PCR proceeded for about 6 to 12 cycles. TCRdb recomputed calls from the 5' RACE reads with MiXCR, one row per CDR3 protein. The profile shows more than 650,000 distinct CDR3 sequences, about 20% of them singletons. Details on this clonotype: Antigen specificity is unknown.

The sequence was collected from a man aged 70-80 years in good health. The specimen was blood. V is TRBV28 and J is TRBJ2-2; 11 bases are a match to TRBD2. The CDR3 nucleotides read TGTGCCAGCAGTAGACTAGCGGGGTCGAACACCGGGGAGCTGTTTTTT. It codes for CASSRLAGSNTGELFF.